This T cell receptor beta chain was recorded in a study of T cells in Graves' hyperthyroidism and ophthalmopathy. The CDR3 is 14 amino acids. Germline assignment: CDR1 SGHVS and CDR2 FQNEAQ. V lost 7 bases and J lost 9, with 19 bases in between. Findings of the study overall: Also found in blood were most expanded thyroid clonotypes above 0.001.

Amplification targeted TCR beta CDR3 regions from RNA transcripts. The TCR CDR3 first-round RT-PCR relied on the HTBI primer set. MiXCR, run by TCRdb on the multiplex PCR reads, gives a single entry per CDR3 protein. The profile shows approximately 610,000 distinct CDR3 sequences, roughly a sixth of them singletons. This clonotype was seen ten or more times. Its antigen is unknown. The clonotype was recovered from a woman younger than 30 with Graves' hyperthyroidism. The specimen was blood. The J gene is TRBJ1-5, the V gene TRBV7-8; a possible D gene is TRBD1 (5 bases). The CDR3 DNA sequence: TGTGCCAGCACCGAAGATTGGGGCCACGCGCCCCAGCATTTT. This translates into CASTEDWGHAPQHF.